This T cell receptor beta chain was found in a study of T cells after posttransplantation cyclophosphamide. Notes on the study in general: Tissue-infiltrating T cells from skin or gut overlapped little with blood T cells.

Repertoires were generated with immunoSEQ multiplex PCR, while TCRdb's copy carries only in-frame clones and drops some. The repertoire has tens of thousands of clones, 92% of them found once; the top ten carry less than 3.5%. J gave up 6 bases and V 1 base, and 4 bases lay outside the gene matches. The CDR3 contains 14 residues. Germline loops: CDR1 SEHNR, CDR2 FQNEAQ (reference sequence). Concerning this clone: What it binds is not known.

This clonotype was obtained from a woman aged 50 to 60 in good health and a related stem cell transplant donor. Specimen: PBMCs. The chain recombines TRBV7-9 with TRBJ1-2, with 8 bases fitting TRBD1. CDR3 amino acids: CASSLGTGRHGYTF. CDR3 coding DNA: TGTGCCAGCAGCTTAGGGACAGGGAGGCATGGCTACACCTTC.